This T cell receptor beta chain stems from a study of circulating and synovial CD4+ cells in juvenile arthritis. V was cut by 5 bases and J by 4 bases, with 18 bases left in between. Germline CDR1 is LNHNV and CDR2 is YYDKDF (reference sequence). The CDR3 length is 16 residues. Some clones are missing from TCRdb's copy, which holds only in-frame ones; the method was immunoSEQ multiplex PCR. This table holds around 13,000 clones, over 80% found once. The clonotype was recovered from a human patient with juvenile idiopathic arthritis. Some clones in this sample may be carry-over from other donors' samples. V usage is TRBV15 and J usage is TRBJ2-1; D possibly corresponds to TRBD1 (5 bases). What was sequenced was CD4+ T cells from synovial fluid. The CDR3 reads CATSPGQGALYNEQFF. The CDR3, as DNA: TGTGCCACCAGCCCTGGGCAGGGCGCCTTATACAATGAGCAGTTCTTC.